The T cell receptor (beta chain) under discussion was sequenced for a study of CD8+ T cells in alopecia areata (dated by TCRdb to 2017 to 2018). In terms of the full investigation: Treated patients were enrolled in an open-label pilot trial of oral tofacitinib, 5 to 10 mg twice daily, for moderate-to-severe alopecia areata. Tofacitinib was given for 6 to 18 months, followed by 6 months of follow-up off drug to assess delayed response and recurrence. In treated patients, disease severity was measured using the SALT score, which gives the percentage of scalp surface area affected. The study used high-throughput TCRbeta sequencing to examine T cell clonal expansion in alopecia areata, in both the C3H/HeJ mouse model and human patients. Scalp tissue and sorted CD4+ and CD8+ peripheral blood T cells from patchy and totalis/universalis alopecia areata patients and from healthy controls were covered by human TCRbeta sequencing. Biopsies were taken from tofacitinib-treated patients at baseline and at 4 and 24 weeks of treatment, and a later scalp biopsy was taken in several of the tofacitinib-treated patients. Scalp clonality was compared across normal scalp (n=4), patchy alopecia areata scalp (n=8), and alopecia totalis/universalis scalp (n=8). RNA was obtained with the PAXgene miRNA kit for fixed scalp, the miRNeasy kit for PBMCs, and the RNeasy kit for mouse skin. Amplification of TCRbeta CDR3 regions was done by immunoSEQ multiplex PCR using 35 Vbeta forward primers and 13 Jbeta reverse primers. What the authors observed across the whole study: Scalp clonality and the number of expanded CD8+ clones among the top 100 scalp clones were significantly decreased by tofacitinib. Compared with normal scalp, lesional scalp, particularly in alopecia totalis/universalis, had higher clonality and more expanded CD8+ clones, which suggests antigenic drive. Unlike mouse skin, which is dominated by gammadelta T cells, normal human skin has resident alphabeta T cells that are also sequenced, and this complicates analysis of the scalp TCR repertoire. Shared TCR sequences between patients were less evident than in mice, which may be partly attributable to HLA diversity in the patient population. Because the treated cohort was small and had just a single nonresponder, larger studies are needed to establish links between baseline CD8+ expansion and response. Many expanded lesional clones were found to persist in scalp and blood during tofacitinib treatment, and relapse after treatment cessation may be partly explained by this persistence.

Concerning this clone: It has no known antigen specificity. Within one base of it there is no much larger clone, and no base qualities were kept.

V is pared back by 1 base and J by 0 bases, with 10 bases lying between the germline termini. The germline V gene encodes CDR1 SNHLY and CDR2 FYNNEI. CDR3 length: 15 amino acids, cysteine to phenylalanine. The CDR3 DNA has 45 bases and is translated from base 1. To prepare the library, the immunoSEQ multiplex PCR assay was applied. To provide template for TCR sequencing, every sample had RNA extracted and reverse transcribed into cDNA. First-strand cDNA was synthesized using SuperScript III with a 2:1 mix of oligo-dT and random hexamers. A synthetic immune receptor repertoire was used to measure amplification bias, and any remaining bias was corrected computationally. From the authors' description of their analysis: Raw reads were preprocessed to remove errors, and CDR3 was defined by IMGT conventions from the conserved cysteine to phenylalanine. To get clonality, Shannon entropy was normalized by log2 of the number of productive unique TCRs and the result was subtracted from 1. Whether scalp clones were CD4 or CD8 was inferred by matching scalp TCRbeta sequences against CD4 and CD8 repertoires sorted from blood. TCRdb mirrors the immuneACCESS table, restricted to in-frame sequences. Some clones are absent from its copies; in checked studies, under half trace to an unresolved V gene, and the reason for the others is unknown. The V and J calls and clone size are taken from that table; D and trimming were inferred from the DNA. Across this sample there are roughly 60,000 clones, with around 45% seen only once. The ten biggest clones cover about a fifth of the sample.

In the paper's terms, the treatment or condition label means: oral pan-JAK inhibitor, 5-10 mg twice daily. Lesional scalp punch biopsies and peripheral blood were obtained from alopecia areata patients. PBMCs were isolated by density centrifugation and stained for CD3, CD4 and CD8, after which CD4+ and CD8+ T cells were sorted on a FACSAria. The chain uses TRBV2 and TRBJ2-7; tentative D gene TRBD2, with 6 bases matching. The sequence came from a human donor with alopecia areata. Source: CD8+ T cells sorted from blood, taken between weeks 36 and 40, from a patient treated with tofacitinib. The CDR3 is CASSEGRVASYEQYF. The DNA sequence is as follows: TGTGCCAGCAGTGAAGGGAGGGTTGCCTCCTACGAGCAGTACTTC.